This TCR beta chain was obtained from a study of blood T cell repertoires in COVID-19. At the level of the study: T cells, B-cell-depleted T cells, or PBMCs supplied cDNA or gDNA.

Study processing details: By means of reference gene primer amplification, nucleated cell counts were estimated. TCRdb keeps only in-frame clones here, not all; method: immunoSEQ multiplex PCR. V, J and clone size are taken as reported in that table, and D and trimming were inferred from the DNA itself. This sample has about 250,000 clones, with roughly 80% found just once. J was trimmed by 3 bases and V by 5 bases; bases with no gene match: 11. The CDR3 has 16 residues. Per germline, CDR1 LNHDA and CDR2 SQIVND (reference sequence). Each participant's cohort was designated according to participant-reported clinical history.

The rearrangement uses TRBV19 and TRBJ1-1, with 8 positions matching TRBD1. This TCR was recovered from a man between 40 and 49 years old who had been exposed to COVID-19. Sequencing was done on a sample of PBMCs or T cells enriched from blood (not recorded which). The CDR3 sequence: CASSPDRGVTYTEAFF. The CDR3 DNA reads as TGTGCCAGTAGTCCAGACAGGGGAGTTACTTACACTGAAGCTTTCTTT.